This T cell receptor beta chain was retrieved from a study of neoadjuvant anti-PD-1 for oral cavity cancer. Study overall: Around day 43, patients without progression received a fourth nivolumab dose before surgery.

This clone came up a few times. Six replicates per PBMC sample, mostly from roughly 490 ng of genomic DNA. Using immunoSEQ multiplex PCR, the repertoire was profiled, and TCRdb retains in-frame clones only, with some absent. The sample lists more than 11,000 clones, about two thirds seen once, with 2.9% in the top ten. Specified time point: after neoadjuvant nivolumab, at surgical resection. Germline V gene lookup returns CDR1 SEHNR and CDR2 FQNEAQ (reference sequence). The CDR3 extends over 14 amino acids. Trimming shortened V by 0 bases and J by 2 bases, and 5 bases separated the two germline ends. This sequence was found in a person aged 35-80 years with oral cavity squamous cell carcinoma. This specimen consisted of PBMCs, obtained after nivolumab (anti-PD-1) treatment. This chain connects TRBV7-9 to TRBJ1-3, with D perhaps matching TRBD1 (5 bases). CDR3 coding DNA: TGTGCCAGCAGCTTAGCAGGGGCTGGAAACACCATATATTTT. Encoded protein: CASSLAGAGNTIYF.